These 8 T cell receptor beta chains share one sample of origin, sequenced in a study of regulatory T cells in long-lasting Graves disease. Investigators prepared the TCR beta libraries by applying iRepertoire HTBI primers and Arm-PCR of CDR3 regions. TCRdb called the multiplex PCR reads again in MiXCR, with one record for every CDR3 protein. The sample yields 700,000 or so distinct CDR3 sequences, roughly 30% seen once. Time point in this sample: persistent/refractory GD, antithyroid drugs over 5 years with positive TRAb. The TCR library was made from RNA that had been extracted from PBMCs in TRIzol. Sequenced here: peripheral blood mononuclear cells (PBMCs), sampled when the disease was refractory, from a patient treated with antithyroid drugs. The receptors shown here come from a female donor with Graves disease.

The chain recombines TRBV18 with TRBJ1-6; unclear D gene. Germline V lookup: CDR1 KGHSH, CDR2 LQKENI. CDR3 length: 15 residues. Deletions cut 2 bases from V and 5 bases from J, with 10 bases between. The CDR3 protein is CASSPREGNNSPLHF. The DNA for the CDR3 is TGTGCCAGCTCACCAAGGGAAGGGAATAATTCACCCCTCCACTTT.

This clonotype has a handful of counts. The chain links TRBV6-1 to TRBJ1-2; D gene ambiguous. V lost 5 bases, J lost 0 bases, and 7 bases lay in between. The V gene's germline CDR1 is MNHNS and CDR2 SASEGT. The length of the CDR3 is 13 residues. CDR3 protein: CASSQTPNYGYTF. CDR3 coding DNA: TGTGCCAGCAGTCAAACACCTAACTATGGCTACACCTTC.

This clonotype has more than one count but fewer than ten. This chain connects TRBV5-6 to TRBJ1-2; 9 nucleotides agree with TRBD1. This CDR3 has 16 amino acids. The ends lost 4 bases at V and 0 bases at J; junction bases unmatched: 7. CDR1 and CDR2 from the germline V gene are SGHDT and YYEEEE. CDR3 sequence (DNA): TGTGCCAGCAGCCTGCCGGGACAGGGAGCTAACTATGGCTACACCTTC. Amino acids: CASSLPGQGANYGYTF.

This clonotype has only a few counts. The CDR3 DNA follows: TGTGCCAGCAGCGTCCCCGGGCAGAACGTGAACACTGAAGCTTTCTTT. Translation: CASSVPGQNVNTEAFF. This rearrangement joins TRBV7-8 to TRBJ1-1; unclear D gene. V lost 5 bases and J 0 bases, leaving 16 bases between the germline ends. CDR3 size: 16 residues. CDR1 and CDR2 (germline): SGHVS, FQNEAQ.

This sequence joins TRBV20-1 and TRBJ2-1, with a weak D call TRBD1 (6 bases). This CDR3 spans 13 amino acids. Trimming stripped 6 bases from V and 9 bases from J, with 18 bases between. Germline V gene data show CDR1 as DFQATT and CDR2 as SNEGSKA (reference sequence). This CDR3 reads CSARRDTVGEQFF. The CDR3 DNA reads as TGCAGTGCAAGACGGGACACCGTAGGTGAGCAGTTCTTC.

The CDR3 is CASSESGLEAFF. The CDR3 bases are TGCGCCAGCAGTGAGTCAGGGCTTGAAGCTTTCTTT. The chain combines TRBV5-1 with TRBJ1-1; TRBD1 might be the D (5 bases). The CDR3 is 12 residues long. V was clipped by 5 bases and J by 7 bases, with 12 bases between them. Germline CDR1 SGHRS, CDR2 YFSETQ.

This clonotype came up many times. The rearrangement uses TRBV6-1 and TRBJ1-5, with 9 bases lining up with TRBD1. Germline CDR1 and CDR2: MNHNS and SASEGT. The CDR3 runs to 15 residues. Trimming removed 6 bases from V and 3 bases from J; junction bases left unmatched: 6. DNA for the CDR3: TGTGCCAGCAGGTCCAGGACAGGGGACAATCAGCCCCAGCATTTT. It yields the protein CASRSRTGDNQPQHF.

The chain employs TRBV30 and TRBJ2-7; the D gene is possibly TRBD1 (6 bases). Trimming removed 0 bases at V and 0 bases at J, with 15 bases between. The V gene's germline CDR1 is GTSNPN and CDR2 SVGIG (reference sequence). The CDR3 totals 16 residues. The CDR3 is CAWSVFRGGRSYEQYF. The CDR3 DNA reads as TGTGCCTGGAGTGTGTTCAGGGGCGGGCGCTCCTACGAGCAGTACTTC.